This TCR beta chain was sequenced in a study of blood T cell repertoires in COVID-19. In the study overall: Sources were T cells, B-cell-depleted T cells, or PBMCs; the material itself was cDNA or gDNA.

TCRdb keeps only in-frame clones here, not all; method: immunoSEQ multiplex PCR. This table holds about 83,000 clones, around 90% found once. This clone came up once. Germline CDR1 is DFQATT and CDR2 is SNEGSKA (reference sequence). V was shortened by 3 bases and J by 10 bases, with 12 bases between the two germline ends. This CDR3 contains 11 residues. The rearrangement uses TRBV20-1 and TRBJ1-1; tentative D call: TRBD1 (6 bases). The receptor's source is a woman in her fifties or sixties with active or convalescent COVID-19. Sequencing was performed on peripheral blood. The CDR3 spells CSASPGQRAFF. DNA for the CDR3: TGCAGTGCTAGTCCCGGACAGCGAGCTTTCTTT.